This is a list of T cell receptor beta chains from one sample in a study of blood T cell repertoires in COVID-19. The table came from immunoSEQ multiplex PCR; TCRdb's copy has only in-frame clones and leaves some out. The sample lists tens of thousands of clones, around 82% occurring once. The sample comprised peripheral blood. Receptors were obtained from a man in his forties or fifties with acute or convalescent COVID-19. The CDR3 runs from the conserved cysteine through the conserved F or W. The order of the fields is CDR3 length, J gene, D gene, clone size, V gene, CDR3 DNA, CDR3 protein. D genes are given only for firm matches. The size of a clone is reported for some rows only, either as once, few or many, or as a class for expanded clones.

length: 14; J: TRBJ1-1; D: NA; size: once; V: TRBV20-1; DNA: TGCAGTGCTAGTCGTGGCCAGGAGAACACTGAAGCTTTCTTT; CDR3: CSASRGQENTEAFF
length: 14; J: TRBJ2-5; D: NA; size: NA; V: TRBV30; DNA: TGTGCTTGGAGTGTAGGACAGTTCGGGGAGACCCAGTACTTC; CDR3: CAWSVGQFGETQYF
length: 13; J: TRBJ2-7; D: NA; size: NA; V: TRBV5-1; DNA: TGCGCCAGCAGCCTTTACAACGCCTACGAGCAGTACTTC; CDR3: CASSLYNAYEQYF
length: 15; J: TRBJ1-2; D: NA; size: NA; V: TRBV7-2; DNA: TGTGCCAGCAGCTTAGCGGGGAGGGGGGACTATGGCTACACCTTC; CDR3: CASSLAGRGDYGYTF
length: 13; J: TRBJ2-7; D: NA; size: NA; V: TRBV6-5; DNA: TGTGCCAGCAAAGACTCAATCCTCTACGAGCAGTACTTC; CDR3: CASKDSILYEQYF
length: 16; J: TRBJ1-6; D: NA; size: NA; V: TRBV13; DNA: TGTGCCAGCAGCTCACTGAAAGACTCCTATAATTCACCCCTCCACTTT; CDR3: CASSSLKDSYNSPLHF
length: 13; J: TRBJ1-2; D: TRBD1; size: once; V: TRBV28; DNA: TGTGCCAGCCAGGGGGATTCTGCATATGGCTACACCTTC; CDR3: CASQGDSAYGYTF
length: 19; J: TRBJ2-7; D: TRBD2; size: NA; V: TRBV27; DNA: TGTGCCAGCAGTTTACGGCTAGCGGGAACGGGACGAGATACCTACGAGCAGTACTTC; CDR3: CASSLRLAGTGRDTYEQYF
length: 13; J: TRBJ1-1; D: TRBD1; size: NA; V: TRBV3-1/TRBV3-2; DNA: TGTGCCAGCAGCCAGGTCAGGGGGACTGAAGCTTTCTTT; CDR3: CASSQVRGTEAFF
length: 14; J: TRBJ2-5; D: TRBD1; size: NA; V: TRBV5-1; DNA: TGCGCCAGTGACCCGACAGGGGTCGTAGAGACCCAGTACTTC; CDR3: CASDPTGVVETQYF
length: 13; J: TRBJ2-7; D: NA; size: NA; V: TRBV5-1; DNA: TGCGCCAGCAGCACCGGACCCCGGGGCGAGCAGTACTTC; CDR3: CASSTGPRGEQYF
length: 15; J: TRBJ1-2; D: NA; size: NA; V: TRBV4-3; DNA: TGCGCCAGCAGCCAAGATGATACAAATAACTATGGCTACACCTTC; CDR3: CASSQDDTNNYGYTF
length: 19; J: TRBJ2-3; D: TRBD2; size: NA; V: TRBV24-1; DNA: TGTGCCACCAGTGATTCCAACCCTTCTAGCGGGAGGTGGGGAGATACGCAGTATTTT; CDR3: CATSDSNPSSGRWGDTQYF
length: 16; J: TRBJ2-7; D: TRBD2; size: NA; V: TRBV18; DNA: TGTGCCAGCTCACCTACTAGCGGGATCTTTTCCAACGAGCAGTACTTC; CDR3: CASSPTSGIFSNEQYF
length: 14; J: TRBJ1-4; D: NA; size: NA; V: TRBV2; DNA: TGTGCCAGCAGTGAAGGGAGTTTTAATGAAAAACTGTTTTTT; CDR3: CASSEGSFNEKLFF
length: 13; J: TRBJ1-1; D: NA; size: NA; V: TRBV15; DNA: TGTGCCACCAGCAGAGCACAGAACACTGAAGCTTTCTTT; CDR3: CATSRAQNTEAFF
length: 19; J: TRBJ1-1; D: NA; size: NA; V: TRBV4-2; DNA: TGTGCCAGCAGCCAAGATCTCCCCAGGGAACCGGGCGAAAACACTGAAGCTTTCTTT; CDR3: CASSQDLPREPGENTEAFF
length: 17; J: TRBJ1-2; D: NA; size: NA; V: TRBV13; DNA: TGTGCCAGCAGCTTAAGCGGGGGGGACAAGAGGGACTATGGCTACACCTTC; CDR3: CASSLSGGDKRDYGYTF
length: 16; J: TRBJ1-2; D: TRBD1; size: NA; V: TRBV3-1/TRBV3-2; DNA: TGTGCCAGCAGCGCGACAGGGGTCGAGGGGGGCAATGGCTACACCTTC; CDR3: CASSATGVEGGNGYTF
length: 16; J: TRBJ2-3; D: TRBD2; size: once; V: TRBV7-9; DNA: TGTGCCAGCAGCTTAATAACTAGCGAAAGCACAGATACGCAGTATTTT; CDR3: CASSLITSESTDTQYF
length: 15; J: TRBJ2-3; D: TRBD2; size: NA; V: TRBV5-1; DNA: TGCGCCAGCAGCCGTACTAGCGGGCGCACAGATACGCAGTATTTT; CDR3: CASSRTSGRTDTQYF
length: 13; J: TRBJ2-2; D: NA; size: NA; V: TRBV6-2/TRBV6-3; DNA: TGTGCCAGCAGCACAGCGAACACCGGGGAGCTGTTTTTT; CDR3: CASSTANTGELFF
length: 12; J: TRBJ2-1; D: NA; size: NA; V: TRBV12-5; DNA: TGTGCTAGTGGTTTGGTACTTCGAGAGCAGTTCTTC; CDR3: CASGLVLREQFF
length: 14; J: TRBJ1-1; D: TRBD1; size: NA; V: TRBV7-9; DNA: TGTGCCAGCAGCTTAGGACAGGGGGCGACTGAAGCTTTCTTT; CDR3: CASSLGQGATEAFF
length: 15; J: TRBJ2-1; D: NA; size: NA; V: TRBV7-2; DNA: TGTGCCAGCAGCTTAGAAAGGGGTCCCTACAATGAGCAGTTCTTC; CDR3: CASSLERGPYNEQFF
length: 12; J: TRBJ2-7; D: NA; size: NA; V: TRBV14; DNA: TGTGCCAGCAGCCAAGATACGGGGAGTCAGTACTTC; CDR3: CASSQDTGSQYF
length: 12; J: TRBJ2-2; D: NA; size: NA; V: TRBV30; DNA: TGTGCCTGGAGCCGGGGAACCGGGGAGCTGTTTTTT; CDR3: CAWSRGTGELFF
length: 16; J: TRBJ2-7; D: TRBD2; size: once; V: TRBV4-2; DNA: TGTGCCAGCAGCCAAGATCGACTAGCGGGATCCTACGAGCAGTACTTC; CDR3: CASSQDRLAGSYEQYF
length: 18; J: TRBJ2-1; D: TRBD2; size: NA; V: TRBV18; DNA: TGTGCCAGCTCACCAACGACTAGCGGGAGGGGACGAACCCACGAGCAGTTCTTC; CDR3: CASSPTTSGRGRTHEQFF
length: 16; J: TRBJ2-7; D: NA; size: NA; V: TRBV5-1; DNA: TGCGCCAGCAGCTTGTTCTTGGCGGGAAGCTCCTACGAGCAGTACTTC; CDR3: CASSLFLAGSSYEQYF
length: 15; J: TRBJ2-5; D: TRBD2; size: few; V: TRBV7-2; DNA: TGTGCCAGCAGCTTAGCTAGCGGGAGCTCAGAGACCCAGTACTTC; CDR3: CASSLASGSSETQYF
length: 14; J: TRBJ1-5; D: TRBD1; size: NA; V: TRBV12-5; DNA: TGTGCTAGTGGAAAGACAGGGACGTATCAGCCCCAGCATTTT; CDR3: CASGKTGTYQPQHF
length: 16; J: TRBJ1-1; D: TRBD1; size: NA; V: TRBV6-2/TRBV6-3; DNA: TGTGCCAGCAGCTATGGGACAGGATATATGAACACTGAAGCTTTCTTT; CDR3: CASSYGTGYMNTEAFF
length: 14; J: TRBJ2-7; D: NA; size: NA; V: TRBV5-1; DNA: TGCGCCAGCAGCTTGGAGACGGGGACCTACGAGCAGTACTTC; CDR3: CASSLETGTYEQYF
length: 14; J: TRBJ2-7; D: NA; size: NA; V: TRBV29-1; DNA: TGCAGCGTCTGGAGGGGGACAGAGTCCTACGAGCAGTACTTC; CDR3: CSVWRGTESYEQYF
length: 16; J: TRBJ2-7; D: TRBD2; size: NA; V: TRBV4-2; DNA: TGTGCCAGCAGCCAAGATAGGCTAGCGGGAGATTACGAGCAGTACTTC; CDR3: CASSQDRLAGDYEQYF
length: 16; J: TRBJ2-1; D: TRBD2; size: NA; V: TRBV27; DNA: TGTGCCAGCAGTTTATTTGCGGGGGGTAGTTGGAATGAGCAGTTCTTC; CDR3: CASSLFAGGSWNEQFF
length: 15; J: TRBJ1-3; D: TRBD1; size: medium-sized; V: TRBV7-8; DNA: TGTGCCAGCAGCTGGGGACAGGGTTCTGGAAACACCATATATTTT; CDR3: CASSWGQGSGNTIYF
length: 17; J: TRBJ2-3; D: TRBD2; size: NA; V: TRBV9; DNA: TGTGCCAGCAGCGTAGGACTAGCGGGGGAAATAGTAGATACGCAGTATTTT; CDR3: CASSVGLAGEIVDTQYF
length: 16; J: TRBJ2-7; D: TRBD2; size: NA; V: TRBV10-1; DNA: TGCGCCAGCAGTCCCACCCGACTAGCGGGAATTCACGAGCAGTACTTC; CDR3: CASSPTRLAGIHEQYF
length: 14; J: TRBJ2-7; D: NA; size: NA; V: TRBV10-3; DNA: TGTGCCATCACCCAAGGTAGTGAACCCCGGGTCATGTACTTC; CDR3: CAITQGSEPRVMYF
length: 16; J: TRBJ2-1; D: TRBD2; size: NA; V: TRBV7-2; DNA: TGTGCCAGCAGCCTCGGTTGGACTAGCGGTCACAATGAGCAGTTCTTC; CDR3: CASSLGWTSGHNEQFF
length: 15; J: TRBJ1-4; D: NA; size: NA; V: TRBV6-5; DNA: TGTGCCAGCAAGGCGGTGATCCGAAGAAATGAAAAACTGTTTTTT; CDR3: CASKAVIRRNEKLFF